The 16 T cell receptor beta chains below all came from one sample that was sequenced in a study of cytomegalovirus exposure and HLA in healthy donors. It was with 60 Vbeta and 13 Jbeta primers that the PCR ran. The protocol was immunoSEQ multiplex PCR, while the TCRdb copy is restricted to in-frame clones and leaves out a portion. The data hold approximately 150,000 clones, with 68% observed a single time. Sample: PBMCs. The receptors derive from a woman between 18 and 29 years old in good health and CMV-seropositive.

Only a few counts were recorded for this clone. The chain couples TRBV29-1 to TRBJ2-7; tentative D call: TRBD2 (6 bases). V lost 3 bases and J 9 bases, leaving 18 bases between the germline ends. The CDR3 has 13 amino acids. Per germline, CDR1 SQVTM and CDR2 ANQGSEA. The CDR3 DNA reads TGCAGCGTTGATAGGACTTCCGGGAGCGGGCAGTACTTC. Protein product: CSVDRTSGSGQYF.

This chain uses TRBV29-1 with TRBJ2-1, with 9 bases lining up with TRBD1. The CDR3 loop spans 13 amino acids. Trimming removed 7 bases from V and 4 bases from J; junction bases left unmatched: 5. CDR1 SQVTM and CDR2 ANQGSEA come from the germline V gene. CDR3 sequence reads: CSATGTGYNEQFF. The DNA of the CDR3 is TGCAGCGCCACCGGGACAGGGTACAATGAGCAGTTCTTC.

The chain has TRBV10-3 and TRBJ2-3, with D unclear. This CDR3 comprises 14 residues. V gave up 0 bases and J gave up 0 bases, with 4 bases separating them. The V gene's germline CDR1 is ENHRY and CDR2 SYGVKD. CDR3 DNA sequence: TGTGCCATCAGTGAGTCTAGAAGCACAGATACGCAGTATTTT. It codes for CAISESRSTDTQYF.

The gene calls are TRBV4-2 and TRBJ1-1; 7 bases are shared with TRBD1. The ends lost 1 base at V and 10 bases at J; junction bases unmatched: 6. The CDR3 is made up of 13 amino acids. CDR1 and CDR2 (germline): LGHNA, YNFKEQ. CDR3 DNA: TGTGCCAGCAGCCAAGGGGCACAGGGGAGAGCTTTCTTT. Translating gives CASSQGAQGRAFF.

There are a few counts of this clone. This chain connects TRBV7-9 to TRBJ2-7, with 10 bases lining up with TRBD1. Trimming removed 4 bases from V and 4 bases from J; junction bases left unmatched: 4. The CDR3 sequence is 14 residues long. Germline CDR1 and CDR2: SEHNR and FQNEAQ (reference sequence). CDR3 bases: TGTGCCAGCAGCTCCGGGACAGGGGAATACGAGCAGTACTTC. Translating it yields CASSSGTGEYEQYF.

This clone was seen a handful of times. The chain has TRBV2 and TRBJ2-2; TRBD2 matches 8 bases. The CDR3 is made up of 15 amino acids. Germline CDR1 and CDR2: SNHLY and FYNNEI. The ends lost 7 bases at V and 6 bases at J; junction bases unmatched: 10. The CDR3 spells CASKGGLVRAGELFF. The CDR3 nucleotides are TGTGCCAGCAAGGGGGGACTAGTTCGGGCCGGGGAGCTGTTTTTT. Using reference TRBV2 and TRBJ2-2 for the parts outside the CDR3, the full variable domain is EPEVTQTPSHQVTQMGQEVILRCVPISNHLYFYWYRQILGQKVEFLVSFYNNEISEKSEIFDDQFSVERPDGSNFTLKIRSTKLEDSAMYFCASKGGLVRAGELFFGEGSRLTVL.

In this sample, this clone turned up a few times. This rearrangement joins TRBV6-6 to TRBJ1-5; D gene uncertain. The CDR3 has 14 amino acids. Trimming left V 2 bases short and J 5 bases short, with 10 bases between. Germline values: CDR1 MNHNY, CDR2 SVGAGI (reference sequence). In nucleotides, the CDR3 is TGTGCCAGCAGTTACGTAGCCACTGATCAGCCCCAGCATTTT. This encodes CASSYVATDQPQHF.

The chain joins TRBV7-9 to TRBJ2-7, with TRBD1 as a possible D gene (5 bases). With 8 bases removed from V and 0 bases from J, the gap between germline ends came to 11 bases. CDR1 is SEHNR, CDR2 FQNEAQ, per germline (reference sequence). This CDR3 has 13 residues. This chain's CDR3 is CASGAASSYEQYF. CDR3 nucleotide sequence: TGTGCCAGCGGGGCAGCGAGCTCCTACGAGCAGTACTTC.

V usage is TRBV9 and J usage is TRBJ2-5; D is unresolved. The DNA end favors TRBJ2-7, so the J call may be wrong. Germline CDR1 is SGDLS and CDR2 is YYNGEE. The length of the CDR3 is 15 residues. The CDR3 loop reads CASSVANHQYYEQYF. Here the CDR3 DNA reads TGTGCCAGCAGCGTAGCTAATCATCAGTACTACGAGCAGTACTTC.

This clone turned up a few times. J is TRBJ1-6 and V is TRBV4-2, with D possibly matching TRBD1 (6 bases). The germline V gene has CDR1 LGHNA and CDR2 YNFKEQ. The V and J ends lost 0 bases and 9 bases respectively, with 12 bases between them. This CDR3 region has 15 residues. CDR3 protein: CASSQEPGGASPLHF. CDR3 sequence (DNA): TGTGCCAGCAGCCAAGAACCGGGGGGCGCTTCACCCCTCCACTTT.

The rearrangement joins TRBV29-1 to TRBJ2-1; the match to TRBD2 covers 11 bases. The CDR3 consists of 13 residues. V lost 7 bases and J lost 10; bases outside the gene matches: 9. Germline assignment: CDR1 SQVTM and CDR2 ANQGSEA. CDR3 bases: TGCAGCGCGAGACTAGCGGGAAGCTGGGAGCAGTTCTTC. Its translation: CSARLAGSWEQFF.

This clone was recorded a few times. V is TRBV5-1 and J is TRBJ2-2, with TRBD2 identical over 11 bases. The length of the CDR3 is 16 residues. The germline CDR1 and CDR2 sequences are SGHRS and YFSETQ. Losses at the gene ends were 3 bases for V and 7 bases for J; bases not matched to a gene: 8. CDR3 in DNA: TGCGCCAGCAGCTGGAAGACTAGCGGGGTTGGCGGGGAGCTGTTTTTT. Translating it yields CASSWKTSGVGGELFF. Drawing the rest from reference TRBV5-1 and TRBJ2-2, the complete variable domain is KAGVTQTPRYLIKTRGQQVTLSCSPISGHRSVSWYQQTPGQGLQFLFEYFSETQRNKGNFPGRFSGRQFSNSRSEMNVSTLELGDSALYLCASSWKTSGVGGELFFGEGSRLTVL.

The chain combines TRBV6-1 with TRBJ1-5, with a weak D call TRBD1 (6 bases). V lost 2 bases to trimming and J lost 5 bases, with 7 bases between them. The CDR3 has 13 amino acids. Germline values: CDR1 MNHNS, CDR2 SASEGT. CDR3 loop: CASSEQGYQPQHF. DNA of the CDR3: TGTGCCAGCAGTGAACAGGGGTATCAGCCCCAGCATTTT.

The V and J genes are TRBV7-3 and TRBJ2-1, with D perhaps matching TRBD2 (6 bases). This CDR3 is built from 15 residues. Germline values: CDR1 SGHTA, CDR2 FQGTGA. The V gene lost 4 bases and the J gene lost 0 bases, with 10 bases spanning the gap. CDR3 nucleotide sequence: TGTGCCAGCAGCTCACAAGCGGGCTCCTACAATGAGCAGTTCTTC. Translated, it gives CASSSQAGSYNEQFF.

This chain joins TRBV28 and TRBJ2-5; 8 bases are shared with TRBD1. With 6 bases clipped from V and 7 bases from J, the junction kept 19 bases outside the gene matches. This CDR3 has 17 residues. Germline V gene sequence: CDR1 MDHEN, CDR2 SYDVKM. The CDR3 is CASSLGQGWQPGRTQYF. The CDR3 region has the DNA TGTGCCAGCAGCCTAGGACAGGGCTGGCAACCCGGTAGGACCCAGTACTTC.

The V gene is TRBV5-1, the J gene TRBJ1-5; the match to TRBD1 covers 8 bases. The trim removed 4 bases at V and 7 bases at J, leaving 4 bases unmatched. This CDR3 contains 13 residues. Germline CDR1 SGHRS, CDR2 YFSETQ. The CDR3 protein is CASSAGGLQPQHF. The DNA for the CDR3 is TGCGCCAGCAGCGCAGGGGGCCTCCAGCCCCAGCATTTT.